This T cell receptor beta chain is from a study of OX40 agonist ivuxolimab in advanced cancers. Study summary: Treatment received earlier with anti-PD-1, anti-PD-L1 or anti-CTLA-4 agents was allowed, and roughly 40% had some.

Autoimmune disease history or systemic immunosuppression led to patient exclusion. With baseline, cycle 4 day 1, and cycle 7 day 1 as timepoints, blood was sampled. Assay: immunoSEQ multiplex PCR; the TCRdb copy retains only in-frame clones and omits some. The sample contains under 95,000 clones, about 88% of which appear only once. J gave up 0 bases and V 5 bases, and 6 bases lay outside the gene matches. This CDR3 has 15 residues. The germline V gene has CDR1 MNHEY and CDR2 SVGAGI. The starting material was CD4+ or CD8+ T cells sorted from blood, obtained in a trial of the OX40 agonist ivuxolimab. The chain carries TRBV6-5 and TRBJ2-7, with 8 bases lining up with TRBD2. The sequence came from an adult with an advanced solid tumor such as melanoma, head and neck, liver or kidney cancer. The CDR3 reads CASSRGLATSYEQYF. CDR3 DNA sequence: TGTGCCAGCAGTAGAGGACTAGCAACCTCCTACGAGCAGTACTTC.